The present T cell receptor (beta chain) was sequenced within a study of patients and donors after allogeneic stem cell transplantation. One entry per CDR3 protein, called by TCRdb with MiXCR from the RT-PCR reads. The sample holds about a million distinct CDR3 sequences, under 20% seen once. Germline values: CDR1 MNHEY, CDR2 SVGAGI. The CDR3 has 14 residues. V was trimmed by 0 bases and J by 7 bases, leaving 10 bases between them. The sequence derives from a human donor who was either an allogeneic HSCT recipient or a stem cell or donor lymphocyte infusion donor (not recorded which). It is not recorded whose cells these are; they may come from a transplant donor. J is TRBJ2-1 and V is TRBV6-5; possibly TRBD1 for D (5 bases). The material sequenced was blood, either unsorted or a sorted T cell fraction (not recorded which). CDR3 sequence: CASSYSAGWNEQFF. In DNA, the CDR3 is TGTGCCAGCAGTTACTCCGCAGGGTGGAATGAGCAGTTCTTC.